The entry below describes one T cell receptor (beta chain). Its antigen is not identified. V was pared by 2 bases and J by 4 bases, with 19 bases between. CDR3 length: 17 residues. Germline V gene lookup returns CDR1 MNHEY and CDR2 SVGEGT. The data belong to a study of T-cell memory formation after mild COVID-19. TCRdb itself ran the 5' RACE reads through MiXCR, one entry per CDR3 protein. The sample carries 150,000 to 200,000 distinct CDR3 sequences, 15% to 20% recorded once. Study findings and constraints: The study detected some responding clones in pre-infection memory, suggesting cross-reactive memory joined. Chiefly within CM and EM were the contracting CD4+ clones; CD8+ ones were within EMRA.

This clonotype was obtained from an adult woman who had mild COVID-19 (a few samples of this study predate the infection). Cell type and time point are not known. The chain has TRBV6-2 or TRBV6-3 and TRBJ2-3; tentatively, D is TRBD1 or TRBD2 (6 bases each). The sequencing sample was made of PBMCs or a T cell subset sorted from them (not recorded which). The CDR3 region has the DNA TGTGCCAGCAGTTACGCGTCCGGTTGGGGGGCCTCAGATACGCAGTATTTT. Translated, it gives CASSYASGWGASDTQYF.